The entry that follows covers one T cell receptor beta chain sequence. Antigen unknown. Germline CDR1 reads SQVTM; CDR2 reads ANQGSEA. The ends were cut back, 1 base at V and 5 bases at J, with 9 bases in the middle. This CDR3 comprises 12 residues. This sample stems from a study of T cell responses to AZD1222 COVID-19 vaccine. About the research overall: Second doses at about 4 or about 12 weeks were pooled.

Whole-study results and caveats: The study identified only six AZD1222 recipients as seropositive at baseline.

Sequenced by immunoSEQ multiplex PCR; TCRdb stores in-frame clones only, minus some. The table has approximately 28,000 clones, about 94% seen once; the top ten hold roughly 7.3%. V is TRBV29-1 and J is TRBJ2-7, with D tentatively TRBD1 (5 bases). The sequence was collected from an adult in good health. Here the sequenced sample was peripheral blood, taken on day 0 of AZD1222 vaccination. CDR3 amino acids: CSVEGRGDEQYF. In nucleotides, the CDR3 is TGCAGCGTTGAAGGAAGGGGCGACGAGCAGTACTTC.